The clone carrying this T cell receptor (beta chain) was counted many times. What it recognizes is unknown. Each CDR3 protein gets one entry after TCRdb re-called the 5' RACE reads with MiXCR. The sample lists under 250,000 distinct CDR3 sequences; under 3.5% were seen once. The sample is drawn from a study of T cells after yellow fever vaccination. Germline-derived CDR1 and CDR2 are DFQATT and SNEGSKA (reference sequence). The CDR3 loop spans 16 amino acids. Trimming cost V 1 base and J 7 bases; bases outside gene matches: 8. Overall study results and limits: Primary-vaccination clones mostly resurfaced post-booster (about 96% CD4, 85% to 90% CD8).

The input for sequencing was CD4+ T cells sorted from PBMCs, taken 10 days after the yellow fever booster vaccination. This chain links TRBV20-1 with TRBJ2-2; TRBD1 matches at 11 bases. The sequence derives from a man aged 18 to 29 who received the YFV17D yellow fever vaccine. The CDR3 DNA follows: TGCAGTGCTAGAGTGGGGACAGGGGGAATGTACGGGGAGCTGTTTTTT. Amino acid sequence: CSARVGTGGMYGELFF.